One sample yielded the 20 T cell receptor beta chains listed below, sequenced in a study of naive and memory T cell subsets. Ligated cDNA underwent four rounds of PCR with nested alpha and beta constant region primers and SP2. TCRdb re-derived calls from the UMI-ligation and nested PCR reads in MiXCR, one entry per CDR3 protein. The table lists 25,000 to 30,000 distinct CDR3 sequences, around 5% of them singletons. A UMI-containing oligonucleotide was joined by 3' ligation to the TCR cDNA template. The specimen sequenced was blood. All receptors come from an adult in good health.

Comments on this clonotype: Given a much more abundant clone one base away, this may be a read error. Here the CDR3 reads CTSSRQVFYEQYF. DNA of the CDR3: TGTACCAGCAGTCGACAGGTCTTCTACGAGCAGTACTTC. V usage is TRBV6-5 and J usage is TRBJ2-7; tentatively, D is TRBD1 (6 bases). Germline assignment: CDR1 MNHEY and CDR2 SVGAGI. This CDR3 has 13 residues.

This clonotype is labeled medium-sized. The chain joins TRBV29-1 to TRBJ1-1; TRBD1 aligns across 8 bases. The V gene end was trimmed by 3 bases and the J gene end by 6 bases; junction bases not matched to a gene: 9. The CDR3 has 14 residues. Germline V gene lookup returns CDR1 SQVTM and CDR2 ANQGSEA. In nucleotides, the CDR3 is TGCAGCGTTGACGGTTTATCAGGGGGCCCTGAAGCTTTCTTT. Translated, it gives CSVDGLSGGPEAFF.

This clonotype came up many times. V usage is TRBV11-2 and J usage is TRBJ2-2; 9 bases are a match to TRBD2. The CDR3 extends over 18 amino acids. Germline CDR1 SGHAT, CDR2 FQNNGV. V lost 2 bases and J lost 1; bases outside the gene matches: 8. CDR3 region: CASSLRYYSGRNTGELFF. Written as DNA, the CDR3 is TGTGCCAGCAGCTTACGTTATTATAGCGGGAGGAACACCGGGGAGCTGTTTTTT.

V gene TRBV3-1 combines with J gene TRBJ2-2, with D possibly matching TRBD1 (6 bases). Trimming shortened V by 6 bases and J by 7 bases, and 15 bases separated the two germline ends. Per the germline V gene, CDR1 is LGHDT and CDR2 is YNNKEL (reference sequence). CDR3 length: 14 amino acids. The CDR3 spells CASRATGLGGELFF. For the CDR3, the DNA is TGTGCCAGCAGGGCCACAGGGCTTGGCGGGGAGCTGTTTTTT.

This clonotype was seen a few times. For the CDR3, the DNA is TGTGCCAGCTCACCACAGGGAAACGAGCAGTACTTC. Protein sequence: CASSPQGNEQYF. The chain employs TRBV18 and TRBJ2-7; D is ambiguous. The CDR3 is 12 residues long. V was trimmed by 1 base and J by 5 bases, leaving 6 bases between them. Germline V lookup: CDR1 KGHSH, CDR2 LQKENI. The full variable domain, in which reference TRBV18 and TRBJ2-7 provide the parts outside the CDR3, is NAGVMQNPRHLVRRRGQEARLRCSPMKGHSHVYWYRQLPEEGLKFMVYLQKENIIDESGMPKERFSAEFPKEGPSILRIQQVVRGDSAAYFCASSPQGNEQYFGPGTRLTVT.

This clonotype was observed a few times. The CDR3 sequence: CASSPLLRLNTEAFF. CDR3 DNA sequence: TGCGCCAGCAGCCCCCTCCTCCGCCTGAACACTGAAGCTTTCTTT. The chain uses TRBV4-3 and TRBJ1-1; D is undetermined. This CDR3 contains 15 residues. Trimming left V 4 bases short and J 0 bases short, with 12 bases between. CDR1 is LGHNA and CDR2 is YSLEER in the germline V gene.

This clonotype was seen many times. The genes are TRBV3-1 and TRBJ1-1, with D tentatively TRBD1 (5 bases). This CDR3 comprises 15 residues. Germline-derived CDR1 and CDR2 are LGHDT and YNNKEL (reference sequence). Trimming left V 1 base short and J 1 base short, with 10 bases between. The DNA of the CDR3 is TGTGCCAGCAGCCAAGGGGGGGGATGGAACACTGAAGCTTTCTTT. Amino acid sequence: CASSQGGGWNTEAFF.

Ten or more counts support this clonotype. V and J are TRBV18 and TRBJ2-7; D not certain. Germline CDR1 is KGHSH and CDR2 is LQKENI. Deletions cut 1 base from V and 4 bases from J, with 8 bases between. The CDR3 runs 13 residues. The CDR3, as DNA: TGTGCCAGCTCACCACGGAACTTTTACGAGCAGTACTTC. This encodes CASSPRNFYEQYF.

The chain is built from TRBV29-1 and TRBJ2-2, with TRBD2 as a possible D gene (5 bases). The CDR3 consists of 12 residues. In germline, CDR1 is SQVTM, CDR2 ANQGSEA. The ends were cut back, 6 bases at V and 6 bases at J, with 11 bases in the middle. CDR3 sequence (DNA): TGCAGCGTCTCTAGCTTCGCCGGGGAGCTGTTTTTT. Its protein product is CSVSSFAGELFF.

Ten or more counts support this clonotype. The chain uses TRBV12-3 or TRBV12-4 and TRBJ1-2, with D maybe TRBD1 (5 bases). V lost 3 bases, J lost 7 bases, and 9 bases lay in between. The CDR3 totals 12 residues. DNA for the CDR3: TGTGCCAGCAGTTTGGGGGGGGGTGGCTACACCTTC. It yields the protein CASSLGGGGYTF.

This clonotype was recorded a few times. This chain uses TRBV19 with TRBJ1-1; D gene ambiguous. V gave up 4 bases and J gave up 2 bases, with 14 bases separating them. The CDR3 covers 15 residues. In germline, CDR1 is LNHDA, CDR2 SQIVND (reference sequence). The CDR3 DNA follows: TGTGCCAGTAGTAGCTGGACGGTGATTAACACTGAAGCTTTCTTT. Protein sequence: CASSSWTVINTEAFF.

As for this clonotype: This could be a read error, since a much larger clone is one nucleotide away. V usage is TRBV2 and J usage is TRBJ2-1, with D possibly being TRBD1 (7 bases). Trimming stripped 6 bases from V and 10 bases from J, with 22 bases between. Per germline, CDR1 SNHLY and CDR2 FYNNEI. The CDR3 length is 15 residues. This CDR3 reads CASSLQGRWVKEQFF. CDR3 DNA: TGTGCCAGCAGCTTACAGGGGAGGTGGGTCAAGGAGCAGTTCTTC.

This clonotype was found many times. J is TRBJ2-7 and V is TRBV7-2; 7 nucleotides match TRBD2. The germline V gene encodes CDR1 SGHTA and CDR2 FQGNSA. Losses at the gene ends were 7 bases for V and 6 bases for J; bases not matched to a gene: 18. This CDR3 has 16 residues. The CDR3 coding sequence is TGTGCCAGCACCCCAATGTCCGGACTAGGGCCCTCCGAGCAGTACTTC. Protein: CASTPMSGLGPSEQYF. Filled out from reference TRBV7-2 and TRBJ2-7, the complete variable domain reads GAGVSQSPSNKVTEKGKDVELRCDPISGHTALYWYRQSLGQGLEFLIYFQGNSAPDKSGLPSDRFSAERTGGSVSTLTIQRTQQEDSAVYLCASTPMSGLGPSEQYFGPGTRLTVT.

Details on this clonotype: With a much larger clone just one base away, this may be a read error. The chain has TRBV2 and TRBJ2-7; D not certain. Germline V gives CDR1 SNHLY, CDR2 FYNNEI. CDR3 length: 13 amino acids. CDR3 sequence reads: CASSGDIAYEQCF. The CDR3 coding sequence is TGTGCCAGCAGCGGTGACATTGCCTACGAGCAGTGCTTC.

V usage is TRBV12-3 or TRBV12-4 and J usage is TRBJ2-1, with 8 bases identical to TRBD2. With 3 bases clipped from V and 4 bases from J, the junction kept 8 bases outside the gene matches. This CDR3 is built from 16 residues. The CDR3 DNA follows: TGTGCCAGCAGTTTTTCGGCTAGCGGGCTTTACAATGAGCAGTTCTTC. Amino acids: CASSFSASGLYNEQFF.

This clonotype was seen ten or more times. The V call is TRBV6-5, the J call TRBJ1-1; the D is unclear. V shed 7 bases and J shed 1 base, with 13 bases lying between them. The CDR3 length is 14 residues. CDR1 is MNHEY and CDR2 is SVGAGI in the germline V gene. The CDR3 is CASTDLAANTEAFF. CDR3 nucleotides: TGTGCCAGCACTGACCTGGCGGCGAACACTGAAGCTTTCTTT.

This clonotype was counted at least ten times. The chain employs TRBV29-1 and TRBJ1-1; maybe TRBD1 (6 bases). The CDR3 runs 13 residues. CDR1 and CDR2 from the germline V gene are SQVTM and ANQGSEA. V was pared by 6 bases and J by 1 base, with 12 bases between. The CDR3 loop is CSVAQGRNTEAFF. CDR3 nucleotide sequence: TGCAGCGTCGCACAGGGCCGGAACACTGAAGCTTTCTTT.

In its sample, this clonotype was seen many times. The CDR3 nucleotides read TGTGCCAGCAGATTCGGGACAGGGGGTTTCGGTTTAATGAACACTGAAGCTTTCTTT. This translates into CASRFGTGGFGLMNTEAFF. V usage is TRBV6-2 or TRBV6-3 and J usage is TRBJ1-1; 11 positions agree with TRBD1. The CDR3 covers 19 residues. Germline CDR1 and CDR2: MNHEY and SVGEGT. The V and J ends lost 6 bases and 0 bases, in that order; junction bases with no gene match: 15.

The V gene is TRBV3-1, the J gene TRBJ2-7, with D possibly matching TRBD2 (5 bases). This CDR3 has 15 residues. The V and J ends lost 4 bases and 2 bases respectively, with 15 bases between them. The V gene's germline CDR1 is LGHDT and CDR2 YNNKEL (reference sequence). CDR3 in DNA: TGTGCCAGCAGCCCCGCCGGAGGCCTACCCTACGAGCAGTACTTC. Translated, it gives CASSPAGGLPYEQYF.

This clonotype has at least ten counts. The rearrangement uses TRBV6-1 and TRBJ1-1; the match to TRBD1 covers 10 bases. The CDR3 loop spans 17 amino acids. V gave up 0 bases and J gave up 6 bases; unmatched junction bases: 10. Germline V gene data show CDR1 as MNHNS and CDR2 as SASEGT. CDR3 in DNA: TGTGCCAGCAGTGAAGCGACCTTAGGACAGGGGGACGCTGAAGCTTTCTTT. This encodes CASSEATLGQGDAEAFF.